This is a list of T cell receptor beta chains from one sample in a study of regulatory T cells in long-lasting Graves disease. MiXCR was run by TCRdb on the multiplex PCR reads, yielding one entry per CDR3 protein. The sample shows some 370,000 distinct CDR3 sequences, 10% to 15% of them seen only once. This sample was also put to use in a study of T cells in Graves' hyperthyroidism and ophthalmopathy.

The sequencing used peripheral blood mononuclear cells (PBMCs), collected at new diagnosis, from a patient treated with antithyroid drugs. The receptors derive from a woman aged 18-29 years with Graves disease. Both conserved end residues are part of each CDR3. Each record gives: V gene, D gene, J gene, clone size, CDR3 DNA, CDR3 protein. The D gene is left open where the match is weak. Clone size is given for some rows only: seen once, a few or many times, or a class if the clone is expanded.

>TRBV20-1|.|TRBJ2-1|.
TGCAGTGCTTGCGACCTCGGATACTCCTACAATGAGCAGTTCTTC
CSACDLGYSYNEQFF
>TRBV4-1|TRBD1|TRBJ2-7|many
TGCGCCAGCAGCCAAGTAGGGGACAGTGCCTACGAGCAGTACTTC
CASSQVGDSAYEQYF
>TRBV7-8|TRBD1|TRBJ1-1|many
TGTGCCAGCAGCTTTACAGGGGGCACTGAAGCTTTCTTT
CASSFTGGTEAFF
>TRBV3-1|.|TRBJ1-2|many
TGTGCCAGCAGGTCCTTGGGGGAAGGCTACACCTTC
CASRSLGEGYTF
>TRBV4-1|.|TRBJ1-1|many
TGCGCCAGCAGCCAATCGGGCAAGAACACTGAAGCTTTCTTT
CASSQSGKNTEAFF
>TRBV14|.|TRBJ2-3|many
TGTGCCAGCAGCCTACTAGCCTACACAGATACGCAGTATTTT
CASSLLAYTDTQYF
>TRBV27|TRBD2|TRBJ2-2|.
TGTGCCAGCAGTTTACGGGGGGGGAACACCGGGGAGCTGTTTTTT
CASSLRGGNTGELFF
>TRBV12-3/TRBV12-4|TRBD1|TRBJ2-1|many
TGTGCCAGCAGGGGGACAGAAGACTACAATGAGCAGTTCTTC
CASRGTEDYNEQFF
>TRBV11-2|TRBD2|TRBJ2-3|many
TGTGCCAGCAGCTTAGCCCCCGGGACTAGCGGGGGGCAGGTCTCAGATACGCAGTATTTT
CASSLAPGTSGGQVSDTQYF
>TRBV2|TRBD1|TRBJ2-3|many
TGTGCCAGCAGTGCCATCCGGACAGGGGGAAACACAGATACGCAGTATTTT
CASSAIRTGGNTDTQYF
>TRBV7-2|.|TRBJ1-2|many
TGTGCCAGCAGCCCGCGGACAGCGGGGATCTTCTATGGCTACACCTTC
CASSPRTAGIFYGYTF
>TRBV19|TRBD1|TRBJ1-1|.
TGTGCCAGTAGTATAGAGGGCAGGGGGCGCGTCACTGAAGCTTTCTTT
CASSIEGRGRVTEAFF
>TRBV5-1|TRBD1|TRBJ1-2|many
TGCGCCAGCAGCCCATTTGACCAGGGGGCAGTGGGCTACACCTTC
CASSPFDQGAVGYTF
>TRBV19|.|TRBJ2-3|many
TGTGCCAGTAAAAGGGGCATGGGGTACCTCACAGATACGCAGTATTTT
CASKRGMGYLTDTQYF
>TRBV27|.|TRBJ2-7|many
TGTGCCAGCACCGGGGACGGCTACGAGCAGTACTTC
CASTGDGYEQYF
>TRBV5-1|TRBD2|TRBJ2-7|many
TGCGCCAGCAGCCGAGGGGGGACTAGCGGGAGAGGCGAGCAGTACTTC
CASSRGGTSGRGEQYF
>TRBV28|.|TRBJ2-1|many
TGTGCCAGCAGTTTAGGCGTCCGTAACAATGAGCAGTTCTTC
CASSLGVRNNEQFF
>TRBV7-2|.|TRBJ1-1|many
TGTGCCAGCAGCTTAACTTCGGGACGCTCTAAAGCTTTCTTT
CASSLTSGRSKAFF
>TRBV7-9|.|TRBJ1-4|few
TGTGCCAGCAGCCTCGAGAAAAAACTGTTTTTT
CASSLEKKLFF
>TRBV19|TRBD1|TRBJ1-1|few
TGTGCCAGTAGTATCCTTACAGGGGTCTCTGAAGCTTTCTTT
CASSILTGVSEAFF
>TRBV27|TRBD1|TRBJ2-7|many
TGTGCCAGCAGTATAGGGACAGGGGAATACTACGAGCAGTACTTC
CASSIGTGEYYEQYF
>TRBV7-2|TRBD2|TRBJ2-7|many
TGTGCCAGCAGCTTGGGCGAGGCTAGCGGGAGGGCCTCCTACGAGCAGTACTTC
CASSLGEASGRASYEQYF
>TRBV27|.|TRBJ2-3|many
TGTGCCAGCAGTCCCGACTGGACAGGCACAGATACGCAGTATTTT
CASSPDWTGTDTQYF
>TRBV12-3/TRBV12-4|TRBD1|TRBJ2-3|few
TGTGCCAGCAGTTTAGCGCCCTGGGACAGCCTCACAGATACGCAGTATTTT
CASSLAPWDSLTDTQYF
>TRBV19|TRBD2|TRBJ2-3|.
TGTGCCAGTAGTTTCTCGGGAGGGCAGGGAGATACGCAGTATTTT
CASSFSGGQGDTQYF
>TRBV28|TRBD1|TRBJ2-2|many
TGTGCCAGCAGTTTACCCGGACAGGGGGTGAACACCGGGGAGCTGTTTTTT
CASSLPGQGVNTGELFF
>TRBV20-1|.|TRBJ1-4|few
TGCAGCGGATTCGGTCCCCTTAATGAAAAACTGTTTTTT
CSGFGPLNEKLFF
>TRBV9|TRBD2|TRBJ2-1|.
TGTGCCAGCAGCGTACCCGGACTAGCGGGAGGGCCTGGAAATGAGCAGTTCTTC
CASSVPGLAGGPGNEQFF
>TRBV18|TRBD2|TRBJ2-5|.
TGTGCCAGCTCACCTGGGACTAGTTCTCAAGAGACCCAGTACTTC
CASSPGTSSQETQYF
>TRBV19|.|TRBJ1-5|many
TGTGCCAGTACCATTGCCCCCCGGCCCAGCAATCAGCCCCAGCATTTT
CASTIAPRPSNQPQHF
>TRBV12-3/TRBV12-4|TRBD1|TRBJ1-2|many
TGTGCCAGCAGACCAGGACAGGGGTATGGCTACACCTTC
CASRPGQGYGYTF
>TRBV20-1|TRBD1|TRBJ1-2|few
TGCAGTGCTGCAGGGGGCTATGGCTACACCTTC
CSAAGGYGYTF
>TRBV6-5|TRBD1|TRBJ1-2|.
TGTGCCAGCAGTTCCACCGGGACAGGCATAAACTATGGCTACACCTTC
CASSSTGTGINYGYTF
>TRBV9|.|TRBJ1-5|many
TGTGCCAGCAGCGGTGGGGGCCCAAGAAGCAATCAGCCCCAGCATTTT
CASSGGGPRSNQPQHF
>TRBV12-3/TRBV12-4|.|TRBJ1-2|many
TGTGCCAGCAGCCGGGGCCCAATTGACTATGGCTACACCTTC
CASSRGPIDYGYTF
>TRBV6-2/TRBV6-3|.|TRBJ2-4|few
TGTGCCAGCAGTGATATGGGGGAAATTCAGTACTTC
CASSDMGEIQYF
>TRBV19|.|TRBJ1-3|few
TGTGCCAGTAGTATAGTGGGCTCTGGAAACACCATATATTTT
CASSIVGSGNTIYF
>TRBV29-1|.|TRBJ1-1|.
TGCAGCGCCGTGAGGTTGGGTTCCGCTGAAGCTTTCTTT
CSAVRLGSAEAFF
>TRBV20-1|.|TRBJ1-1|many
TGCAGTGCCCCAAGGGGGGCACTCCCTGAAGCTTTCTTT
CSAPRGALPEAFF
>TRBV6-5|.|TRBJ1-2|many
TGTGCCAGCAGTTGGTCGGGAGGAGTCTATGGCTACACCTTC
CASSWSGGVYGYTF
>TRBV13|.|TRBJ2-5|many
TGTGCCAGCAGCTTAGACGGATCCGGGGAGACCCAGTACTTC
CASSLDGSGETQYF
>TRBV3-1|.|TRBJ1-1|many
TGTGCCAGCAGCCAAGGTCGCAGGGACCTTGAAGCTTTCTTT
CASSQGRRDLEAFF
>TRBV4-1|.|TRBJ2-7|.
TGCGCCAGCAGCCAAGACCGGGACGGATTCTACGGGCAGTACTTC
CASSQDRDGFYGQYF
>TRBV9|TRBD2|TRBJ2-1|many
TGTGCCAGCAGTAGCGGGGGGGCCTCAGGCGAGCAGTTCTTC
CASSSGGASGEQFF
>TRBV7-2|TRBD2|TRBJ2-4|.
TGTGCCAGCAGCTTAGTCGGCCTAGCGGGGGGGGAGTTCTTC
CASSLVGLAGGEFF
>TRBV28|TRBD2|TRBJ2-1|many
TGTGCCAGCAGTTTGGACGCTGCGGGGGGACTAGCGTTTGATGAGCAGTTCTTC
CASSLDAAGGLAFDEQFF
>TRBV4-1|TRBD1|TRBJ2-1|.
TGCGCCAGCAGCCAAGATCGGACCCAGGGGGCGAACAATGAGCAGTTCTTC
CASSQDRTQGANNEQFF
>TRBV27|.|TRBJ1-2|many
TGTGCCAGCAGTTTACAAATAGGGTCAGACCCATATGGCTACACCTTC
CASSLQIGSDPYGYTF
>TRBV5-6|.|TRBJ2-5|few
TGTGCCAGCAGCTTCACAATAGAGACCCAGTACTTC
CASSFTIETQYF
>TRBV20-1|.|TRBJ2-1|.
TGCAGTGCTAGACTGACGGGGACGGCGCAGTTCTTC
CSARLTGTAQFF
>TRBV3-1|TRBD2|TRBJ2-7|few
TGTGCCAGCAGTACCTTAGCGGGGAGCCCCTACGAGCAGTACTTC
CASSTLAGSPYEQYF
>TRBV28|.|TRBJ2-1|many
TGTGCCAGCAGTTATAGCGGTGACTACAATGAGCAGTTCTTC
CASSYSGDYNEQFF
>TRBV7-6|.|TRBJ2-2|many
TGTGCCAGCAGGTCGGGACCCGCGTCCGGGGAGCTGTTTTTT
CASRSGPASGELFF
>TRBV20-1|.|TRBJ2-2|many
TGCAGTGCTAGCCGATCCGGGGAGCTGTTTTTT
CSASRSGELFF